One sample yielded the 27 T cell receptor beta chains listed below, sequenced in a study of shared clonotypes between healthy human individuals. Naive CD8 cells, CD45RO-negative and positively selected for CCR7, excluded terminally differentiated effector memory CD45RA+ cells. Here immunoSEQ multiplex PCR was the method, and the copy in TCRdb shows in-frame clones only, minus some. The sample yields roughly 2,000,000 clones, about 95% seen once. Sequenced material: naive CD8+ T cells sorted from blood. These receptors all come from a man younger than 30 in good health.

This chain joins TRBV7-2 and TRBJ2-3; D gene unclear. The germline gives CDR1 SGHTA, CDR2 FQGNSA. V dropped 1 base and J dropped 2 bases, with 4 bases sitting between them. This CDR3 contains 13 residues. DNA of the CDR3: TGTGCCAGCAGCTTAGTAGACACAGATACGCAGTATTTT. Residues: CASSLVDTDTQYF.

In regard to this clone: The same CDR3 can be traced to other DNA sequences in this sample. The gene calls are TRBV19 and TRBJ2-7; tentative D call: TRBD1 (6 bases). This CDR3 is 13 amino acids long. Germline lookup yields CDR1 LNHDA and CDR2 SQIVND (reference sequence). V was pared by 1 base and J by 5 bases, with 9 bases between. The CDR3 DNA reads TGTGCCAGTAGTATAGTTGGGGGCGACGAGCAGTACTTC. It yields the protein CASSIVGGDEQYF. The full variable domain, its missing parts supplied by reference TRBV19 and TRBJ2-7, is DGGITQSPKYLFRKEGQNVTLSCEQNLNHDAMYWYRQDPGQGLRLIYYSQIVNDFQKGDIAEGYSVSREKKESFPLTVTSAQKNPTAFYLCASSIVGGDEQYFGPGTRLTVT.

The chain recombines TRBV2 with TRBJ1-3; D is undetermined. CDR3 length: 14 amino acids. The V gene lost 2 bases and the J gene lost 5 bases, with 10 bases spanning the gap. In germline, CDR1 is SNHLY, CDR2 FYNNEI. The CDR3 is CASSENALRNTIYF. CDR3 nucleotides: TGTGCCAGCAGTGAAAACGCCCTAAGAAACACCATATATTTT.

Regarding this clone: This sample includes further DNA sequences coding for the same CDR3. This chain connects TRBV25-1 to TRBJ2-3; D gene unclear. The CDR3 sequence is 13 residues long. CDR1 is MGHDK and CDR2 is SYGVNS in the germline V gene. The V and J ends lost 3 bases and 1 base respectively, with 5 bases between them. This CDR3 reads CASSELGTDTQYF. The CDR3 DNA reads TGTGCCAGCAGTGAGTTAGGCACAGATACGCAGTATTTT.

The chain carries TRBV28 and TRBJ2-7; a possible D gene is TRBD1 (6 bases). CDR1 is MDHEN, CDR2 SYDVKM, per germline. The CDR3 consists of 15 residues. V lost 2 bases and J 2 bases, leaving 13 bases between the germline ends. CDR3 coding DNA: TGTGCCAGCAGTTTACCTCTCACAGGGACCTACGAGCAGTACTTC. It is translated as CASSLPLTGTYEQYF.

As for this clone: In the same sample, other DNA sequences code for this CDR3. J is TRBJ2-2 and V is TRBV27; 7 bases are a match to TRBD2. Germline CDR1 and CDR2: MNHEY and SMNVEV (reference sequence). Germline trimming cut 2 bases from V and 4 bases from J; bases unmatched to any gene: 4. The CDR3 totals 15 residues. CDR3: CASSLAGEGTGELFF. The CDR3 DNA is TGTGCCAGCAGTTTAGCGGGGGAGGGCACCGGGGAGCTGTTTTTT.

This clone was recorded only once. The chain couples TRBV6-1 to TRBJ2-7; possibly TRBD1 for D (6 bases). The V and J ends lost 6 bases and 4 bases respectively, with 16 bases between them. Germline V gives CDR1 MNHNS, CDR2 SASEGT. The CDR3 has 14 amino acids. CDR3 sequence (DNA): TGTGCCAGCAGACTCAACCAGGGGTTTTACGAGCAGTACTTC. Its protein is CASRLNQGFYEQYF.

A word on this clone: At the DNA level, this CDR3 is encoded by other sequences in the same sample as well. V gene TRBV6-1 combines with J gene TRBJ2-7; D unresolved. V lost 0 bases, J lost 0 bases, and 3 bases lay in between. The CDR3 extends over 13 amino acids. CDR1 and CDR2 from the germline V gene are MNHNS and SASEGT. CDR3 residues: CASSEASSYEQYF. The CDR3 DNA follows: TGTGCCAGCAGTGAAGCGTCCTCCTACGAGCAGTACTTC.

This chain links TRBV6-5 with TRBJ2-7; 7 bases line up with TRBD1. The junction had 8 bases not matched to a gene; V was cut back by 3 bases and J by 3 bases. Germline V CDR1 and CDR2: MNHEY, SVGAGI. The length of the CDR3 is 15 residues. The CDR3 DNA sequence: TGTGCCAGCAGTTATTCCGGGACAGAGCTCTACGAGCAGTACTTC. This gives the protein CASSYSGTELYEQYF.

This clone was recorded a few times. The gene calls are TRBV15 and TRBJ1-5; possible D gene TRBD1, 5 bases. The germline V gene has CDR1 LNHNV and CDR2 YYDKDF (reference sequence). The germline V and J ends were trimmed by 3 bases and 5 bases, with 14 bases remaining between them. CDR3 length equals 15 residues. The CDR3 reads CATSSPQGRDQPQHF. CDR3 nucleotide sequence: TGTGCCACCAGCAGCCCCCAGGGAAGGGATCAGCCCCAGCATTTT.

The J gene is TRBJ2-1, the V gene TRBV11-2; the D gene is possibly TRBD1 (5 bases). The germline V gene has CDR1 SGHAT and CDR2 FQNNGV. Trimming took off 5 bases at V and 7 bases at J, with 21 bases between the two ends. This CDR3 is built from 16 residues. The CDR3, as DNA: TGTGCCAGCAGCCCTCGTATGGGGCTCTCAACAAATGAGCAGTTCTTC. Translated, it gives CASSPRMGLSTNEQFF.

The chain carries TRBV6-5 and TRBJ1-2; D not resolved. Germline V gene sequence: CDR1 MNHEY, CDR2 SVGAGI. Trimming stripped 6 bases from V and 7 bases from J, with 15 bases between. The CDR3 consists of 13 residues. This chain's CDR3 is CASSQVGRGGYTF. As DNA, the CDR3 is TGTGCCAGCAGCCAGGTAGGGCGGGGTGGCTACACCTTC.

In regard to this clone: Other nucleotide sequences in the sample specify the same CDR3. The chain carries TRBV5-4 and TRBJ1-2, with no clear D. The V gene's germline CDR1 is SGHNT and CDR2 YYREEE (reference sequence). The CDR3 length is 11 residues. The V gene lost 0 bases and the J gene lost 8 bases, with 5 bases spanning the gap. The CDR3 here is CASSLGGGYTF. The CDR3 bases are TGTGCCAGCAGCTTGGGAGGGGGCTACACCTTC.

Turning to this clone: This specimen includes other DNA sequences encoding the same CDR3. As DNA, the CDR3 is TGTGCCAGCAGCTTAGGCGGGGAGGCCTACGAGCAGTACTTC. Its translation: CASSLGGEAYEQYF. The chain combines TRBV7-9 with TRBJ2-7, with D possibly being TRBD2 (6 bases). Per germline, CDR1 SEHNR and CDR2 FQNEAQ (reference sequence). CDR3 length: 14 amino acids. The V end was cut by 1 base, the J end by 2 bases, with 9 bases between.

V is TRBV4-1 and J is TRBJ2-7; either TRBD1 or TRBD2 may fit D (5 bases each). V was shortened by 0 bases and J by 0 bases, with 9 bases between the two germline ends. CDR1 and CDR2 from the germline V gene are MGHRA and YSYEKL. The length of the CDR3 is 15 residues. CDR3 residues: CASSQEGTRSYEQYF. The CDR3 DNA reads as TGCGCCAGCAGCCAAGAGGGGACCCGCTCCTACGAGCAGTACTTC.

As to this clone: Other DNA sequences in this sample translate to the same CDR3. The DNA for the CDR3 is TGTGCCAGCAAAGGGTTGTATGGCTACACCTTC. It encodes CASKGLYGYTF. This sequence joins TRBV9 and TRBJ1-2; D is ambiguous. The germline gives CDR1 SGDLS, CDR2 YYNGEE. V lost 6 bases and J lost 5, with 8 bases in between. This CDR3 is built from 11 residues.

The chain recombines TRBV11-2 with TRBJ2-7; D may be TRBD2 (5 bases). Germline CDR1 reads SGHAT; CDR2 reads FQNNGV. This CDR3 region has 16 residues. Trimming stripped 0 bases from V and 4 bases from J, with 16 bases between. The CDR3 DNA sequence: TGTGCCAGCAGCTTAGACCATAGGACTGGGGAATACGAGCAGTACTTC. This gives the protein CASSLDHRTGEYEQYF.

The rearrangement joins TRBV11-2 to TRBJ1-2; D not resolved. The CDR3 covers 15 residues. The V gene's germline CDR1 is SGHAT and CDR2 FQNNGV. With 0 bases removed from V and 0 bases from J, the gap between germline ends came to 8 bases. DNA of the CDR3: TGTGCCAGCAGCTTAGAGGACGGAGCTAACTATGGCTACACCTTC. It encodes CASSLEDGANYGYTF.

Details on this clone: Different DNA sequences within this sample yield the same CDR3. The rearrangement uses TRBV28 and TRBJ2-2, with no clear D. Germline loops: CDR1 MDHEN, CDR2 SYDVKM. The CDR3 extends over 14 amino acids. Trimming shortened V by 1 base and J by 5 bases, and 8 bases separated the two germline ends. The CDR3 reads CASSLSGGTGELFF. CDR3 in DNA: TGTGCCAGCAGTTTATCGGGCGGAACCGGGGAGCTGTTTTTT. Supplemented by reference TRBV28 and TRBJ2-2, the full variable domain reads DVKVTQSSRYLVKRTGEKVFLECVQDMDHENMFWYRQDPGLGLRLIYFSYDVKMKEKGDIPEGYSVSREKKERFSLILESASTNQTSMYLCASSLSGGTGELFFGEGSRLTVL.

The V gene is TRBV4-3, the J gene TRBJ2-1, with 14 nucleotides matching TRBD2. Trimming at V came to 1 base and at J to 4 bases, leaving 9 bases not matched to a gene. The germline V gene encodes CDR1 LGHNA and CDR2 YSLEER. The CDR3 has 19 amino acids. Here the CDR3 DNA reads TGCGCCAGCAGCCAAGGACTAGCGGGAGGGCCAAGCCCATACAATGAGCAGTTCTTC. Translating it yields CASSQGLAGGPSPYNEQFF.

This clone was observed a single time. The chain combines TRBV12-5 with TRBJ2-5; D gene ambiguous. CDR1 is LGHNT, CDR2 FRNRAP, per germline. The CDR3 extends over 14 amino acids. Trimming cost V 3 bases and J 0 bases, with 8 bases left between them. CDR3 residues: CASGFVANQETQYF. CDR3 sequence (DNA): TGTGCTAGTGGTTTTGTGGCGAACCAAGAGACCCAGTACTTC. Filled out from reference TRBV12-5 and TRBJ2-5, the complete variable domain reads DARVTQTPRHKVTEMGQEVTMRCQPILGHNTVFWYRQTMMQGLELLAYFRNRAPLDDSGMPKDRFSAEMPDATLATLKIQPSEPRDSAVYFCASGFVANQETQYFGPGTRLLVL.

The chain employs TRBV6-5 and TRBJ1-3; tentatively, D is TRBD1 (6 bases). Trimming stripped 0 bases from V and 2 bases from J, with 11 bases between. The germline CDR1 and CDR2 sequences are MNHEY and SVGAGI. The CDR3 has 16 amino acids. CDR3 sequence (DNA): TGTGCCAGCAGTTACTCGACCAGGGGACCTGGAAACACCATATATTTT. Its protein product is CASSYSTRGPGNTIYF.

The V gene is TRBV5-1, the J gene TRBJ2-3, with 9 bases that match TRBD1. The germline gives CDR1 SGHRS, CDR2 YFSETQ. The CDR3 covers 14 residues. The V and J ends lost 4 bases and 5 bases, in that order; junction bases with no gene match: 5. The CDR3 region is CASSPWTGEDTQYF. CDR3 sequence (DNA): TGCGCCAGCAGCCCTTGGACAGGGGAAGATACGCAGTATTTT.

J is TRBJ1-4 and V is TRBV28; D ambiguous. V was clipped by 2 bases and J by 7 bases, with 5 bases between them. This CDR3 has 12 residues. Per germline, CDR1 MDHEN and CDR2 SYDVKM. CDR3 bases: TGTGCCAGCAGTTTAGCAGGTGAAAAACTGTTTTTT. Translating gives CASSLAGEKLFF.

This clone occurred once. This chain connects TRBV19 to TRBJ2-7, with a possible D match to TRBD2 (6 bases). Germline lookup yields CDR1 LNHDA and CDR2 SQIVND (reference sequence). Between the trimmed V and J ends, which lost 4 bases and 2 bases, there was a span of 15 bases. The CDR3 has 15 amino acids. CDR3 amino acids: CASSTALAETYEQYF. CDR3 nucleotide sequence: TGTGCCAGTAGTACCGCCTTAGCGGAGACCTACGAGCAGTACTTC.

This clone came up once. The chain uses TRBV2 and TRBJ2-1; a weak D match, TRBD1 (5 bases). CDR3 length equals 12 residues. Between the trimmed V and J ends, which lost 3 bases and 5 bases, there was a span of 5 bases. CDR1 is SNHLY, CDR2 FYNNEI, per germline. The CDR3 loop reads CASSDRDNEQFF. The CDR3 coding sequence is TGTGCCAGCAGTGACAGGGACAATGAGCAGTTCTTC. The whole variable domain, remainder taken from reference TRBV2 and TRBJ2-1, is EPEVTQTPSHQVTQMGQEVILRCVPISNHLYFYWYRQILGQKVEFLVSFYNNEISEKSEIFDDQFSVERPDGSNFTLKIRSTKLEDSAMYFCASSDRDNEQFFGPGTRLTVL.

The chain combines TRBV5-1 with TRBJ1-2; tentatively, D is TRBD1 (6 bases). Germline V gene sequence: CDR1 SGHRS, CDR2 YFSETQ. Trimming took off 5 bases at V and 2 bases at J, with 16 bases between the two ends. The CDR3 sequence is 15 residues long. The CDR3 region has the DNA TGCGCCAGCAGGGGGTCCAGGGGAACGAACTATGGCTACACCTTC. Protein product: CASRGSRGTNYGYTF.